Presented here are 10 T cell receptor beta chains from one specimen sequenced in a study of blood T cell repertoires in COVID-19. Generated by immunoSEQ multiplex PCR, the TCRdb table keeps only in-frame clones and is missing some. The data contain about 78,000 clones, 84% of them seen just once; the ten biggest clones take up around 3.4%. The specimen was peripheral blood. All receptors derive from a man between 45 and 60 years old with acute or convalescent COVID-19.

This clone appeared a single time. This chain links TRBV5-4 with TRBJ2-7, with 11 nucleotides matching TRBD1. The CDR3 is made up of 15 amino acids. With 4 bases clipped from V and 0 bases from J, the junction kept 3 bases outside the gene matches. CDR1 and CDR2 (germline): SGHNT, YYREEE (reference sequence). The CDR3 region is CASSIGQGASYEQYF. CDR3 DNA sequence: TGTGCCAGCAGCATAGGACAGGGGGCCTCCTACGAGCAGTACTTC.

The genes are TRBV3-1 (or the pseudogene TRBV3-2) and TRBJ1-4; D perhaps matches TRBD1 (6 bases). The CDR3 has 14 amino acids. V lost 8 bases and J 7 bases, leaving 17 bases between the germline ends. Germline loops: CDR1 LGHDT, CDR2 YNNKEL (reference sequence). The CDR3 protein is CASSYRGGSEKLFF. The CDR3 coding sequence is TGTGCCAGCTCCTACCGAGGGGGAAGTGAAAAACTGTTTTTT.

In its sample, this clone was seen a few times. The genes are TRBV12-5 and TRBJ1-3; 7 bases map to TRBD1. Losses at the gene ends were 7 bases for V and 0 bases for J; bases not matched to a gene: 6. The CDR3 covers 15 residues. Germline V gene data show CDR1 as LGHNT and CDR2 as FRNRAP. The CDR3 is CASERQGSSGNTIYF. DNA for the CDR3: TGTGCTAGTGAAAGACAGGGTAGCTCTGGAAACACCATATATTTT.

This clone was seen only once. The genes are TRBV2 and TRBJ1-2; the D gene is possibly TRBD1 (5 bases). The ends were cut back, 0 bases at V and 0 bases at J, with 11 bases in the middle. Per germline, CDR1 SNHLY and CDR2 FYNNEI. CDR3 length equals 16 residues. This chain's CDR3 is CASSEALGRANYGYTF. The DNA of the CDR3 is TGTGCCAGCAGTGAAGCGCTTGGCAGGGCTAACTATGGCTACACCTTC.

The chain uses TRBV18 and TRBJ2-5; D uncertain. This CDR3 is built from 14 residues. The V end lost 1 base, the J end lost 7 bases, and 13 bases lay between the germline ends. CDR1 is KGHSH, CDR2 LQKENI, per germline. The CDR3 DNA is TGTGCCAGCTCACCACGGTCGGAAACGGGGACCCAGTACTTC. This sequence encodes CASSPRSETGTQYF.

CDR3 nucleotides: TGTGCCAGCAGTTCGGACAGGGGCCCCAGCACAGATACGCAGTATTTT. Residues: CASSSDRGPSTDTQYF. The rearrangement uses TRBV6-2 or TRBV6-3 and TRBJ2-3, with 9 positions matching TRBD1. Germline V gives CDR1 MNHEY, CDR2 SVGEGT. J gave up 0 bases and V 4 bases, and 5 bases lay outside the gene matches. This CDR3 has 16 residues.

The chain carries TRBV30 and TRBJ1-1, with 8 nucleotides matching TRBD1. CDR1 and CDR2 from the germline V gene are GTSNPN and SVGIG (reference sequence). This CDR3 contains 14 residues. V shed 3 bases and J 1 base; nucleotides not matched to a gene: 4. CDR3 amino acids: CAWSAGQGNTEAFF. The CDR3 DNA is TGTGCCTGGAGCGCAGGACAGGGGAACACTGAAGCTTTCTTT.

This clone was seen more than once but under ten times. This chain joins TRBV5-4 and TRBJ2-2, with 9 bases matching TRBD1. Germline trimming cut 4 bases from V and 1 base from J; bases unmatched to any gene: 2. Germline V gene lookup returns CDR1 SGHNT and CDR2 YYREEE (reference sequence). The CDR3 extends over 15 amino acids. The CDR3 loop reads CASSPGQGNTGELFF. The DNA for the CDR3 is TGTGCCAGCAGCCCGGGACAGGGGAACACCGGGGAGCTGTTTTTT. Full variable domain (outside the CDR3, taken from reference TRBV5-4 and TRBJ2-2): ETGVTQSPTHLIKTRGQQVTLRCSSQSGHNTVSWYQQALGQGPQFIFQYYREEENGRGNFPPRFSGLQFPNYSSELNVNALELDDSALYLCASSPGQGNTGELFFGEGSRLTVL.

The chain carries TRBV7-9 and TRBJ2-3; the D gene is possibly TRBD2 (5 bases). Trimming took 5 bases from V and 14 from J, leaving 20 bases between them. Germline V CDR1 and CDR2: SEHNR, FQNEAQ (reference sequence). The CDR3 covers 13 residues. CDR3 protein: CASSPPTSLSPYF. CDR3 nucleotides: TGTGCCAGCAGCCCCCCAACTAGTTTGTCCCCGTATTTT.

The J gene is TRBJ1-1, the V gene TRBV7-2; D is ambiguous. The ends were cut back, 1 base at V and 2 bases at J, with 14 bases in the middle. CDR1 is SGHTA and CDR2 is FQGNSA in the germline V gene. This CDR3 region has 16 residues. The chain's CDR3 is CASSLVFGRNNTEAFF. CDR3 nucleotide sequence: TGTGCCAGCAGCTTAGTCTTTGGCAGAAATAACACTGAAGCTTTCTTT.